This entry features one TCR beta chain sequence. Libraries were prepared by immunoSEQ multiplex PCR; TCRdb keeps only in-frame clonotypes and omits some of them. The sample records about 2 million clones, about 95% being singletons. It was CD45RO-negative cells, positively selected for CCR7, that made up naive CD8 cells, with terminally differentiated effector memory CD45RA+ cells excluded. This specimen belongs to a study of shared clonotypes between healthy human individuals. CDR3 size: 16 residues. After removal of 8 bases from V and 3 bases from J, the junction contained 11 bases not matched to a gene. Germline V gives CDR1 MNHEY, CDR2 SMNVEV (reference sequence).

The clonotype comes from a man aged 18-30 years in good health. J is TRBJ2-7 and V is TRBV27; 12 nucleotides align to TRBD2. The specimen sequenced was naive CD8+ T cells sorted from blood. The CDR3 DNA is TGTGCCAGCGGGACTAGCGGGCCTGGGGGATTCTACGAGCAGTACTTC. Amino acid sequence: CASGTSGPGGFYEQYF.